The 27 T cell receptor beta chains listed next were all sequenced from one sample in a study of read filtering for tumor transcriptome and immune sequencing. From around 440 ng of RNA, a library with molecular barcoded alpha/delta and beta/gamma adaptors was made. TCRdb called the reads again in MiXCR, with one record for every CDR3 protein. Among under 150,000 distinct CDR3 sequences listed, about 12% were seen once. The sequencing input was a population of CD138-negative cells sorted from bone marrow. The receptors originated from a donor over 35 with multiple myeloma.

This clonotype was seen a handful of times. For the CDR3, the DNA is TGTGCCAGCAGTTACCTCTCTAGCGGGATAACCTACAATGAGCAGTTCTTC. It yields the protein CASSYLSSGITYNEQFF. The chain combines TRBV6-2 or TRBV6-3 with TRBJ2-1; 9 bases map to TRBD2. The V gene's germline CDR1 is MNHEY and CDR2 SVGEGT. The CDR3 totals 17 residues. The V segment lost 2 bases and the J segment 2 bases; nucleotides outside the gene matches: 7.

Ten or more counts support this clonotype. CDR3 protein: CASSLWGEPQETQYF. CDR3 coding DNA: TGTGCCAGCAGCCTATGGGGGGAGCCCCAAGAGACCCAGTACTTC. V gene TRBV7-9 combines with J gene TRBJ2-5; maybe TRBD2 (6 bases). With 5 bases removed from V and 1 base from J, the gap between germline ends came to 14 bases. This CDR3 is 15 amino acids long. Germline V gene data show CDR1 as SEHNR and CDR2 as FQNEAQ (reference sequence). Filled out from reference TRBV7-9 and TRBJ2-5, the complete variable domain reads DTGVSQNPRHKITKRGQNVTFRCDPISEHNRLYWYRQTLGQGPEFLTYFQNEAQLEKSRLLSDRFSAERPKGSFSTLEIQRTEQGDSAMYLCASSLWGEPQETQYFGPGTRLLVL.

This clonotype was detected many times. The chain joins TRBV19 to TRBJ2-7; possibly TRBD1 for D (6 bases). Trimming removed 5 bases from V and 3 bases from J, with 14 bases in between. Germline CDR1 and CDR2: LNHDA and SQIVND (reference sequence). This CDR3 region has 14 residues. CDR3 in amino acids: CASSLRDTYYEQYF. Written as DNA, the CDR3 is TGTGCCAGTAGTCTCCGGGACACCTACTACGAGCAGTACTTC.

This clonotype was observed a handful of times. A much larger clone sits a single nucleotide away, making a read error possible. The V call is TRBV29-1, the J call TRBJ1-1, with D possibly being TRBD1 (5 bases). The CDR3 consists of 13 residues. In germline, CDR1 is SQVTM, CDR2 ANQGSEA. The CDR3 loop reads CSVQDPGDVSIVF. Here the CDR3 DNA reads TGCAGCGTCCAGGACCCGGGGGACGTTAGTATTGTCTTT.

This clonotype has a count of ten or more. The chain employs TRBV6-2 or TRBV6-3 and TRBJ1-2; D not resolved. This CDR3 has 12 residues. The germline V and J ends were trimmed by 10 bases and 1 base, with 10 bases remaining between them. Germline CDR1 is MNHEY and CDR2 is SVGEGT. Written as DNA, the CDR3 is TGTGCCACCGGTGATTATAACTATGGCTACACCTTC. It yields the protein CATGDYNYGYTF.

This clonotype occurred many times. This sequence joins TRBV20-1 and TRBJ2-1; 7 bases agree with TRBD2. V dropped 0 bases and J dropped 4; count of bases not matched to a gene: 9. Germline CDR1 DFQATT, CDR2 SNEGSKA (reference sequence). The CDR3 covers 16 residues. The CDR3, as DNA: TGCAGTGCTAGAGATATTGCGGGGGTGGGGTACAATGAGCAGTTCTTC. Residues: CSARDIAGVGYNEQFF.

This sequence joins TRBV29-1 and TRBJ2-1; 9 positions match TRBD2. The CDR3 covers 14 residues. The V gene's germline CDR1 is SQVTM and CDR2 ANQGSEA. Germline trimming cut 6 bases from V and 0 bases from J; bases unmatched to any gene: 3. CDR3 sequence (DNA): TGCAGCGTACAGCGGGAGGCCTCCTACAATGAGCAGTTCTTC. Its translation is CSVQREASYNEQFF.

In this sample, this clonotype turned up many times. This chain uses TRBV3-1 with TRBJ2-1; 9 positions match TRBD2. CDR3 length: 15 amino acids. Trimming cost V 1 base and J 4 bases; bases outside gene matches: 2. Germline CDR1 reads LGHDT; CDR2 reads YNNKEL (reference sequence). CDR3 DNA: TGTGCCAGCAGCCAAGGGACTAGCGAGTACAATGAGCAGTTCTTC. As protein: CASSQGTSEYNEQFF.

On this clonotype: At one end, the junction sequence differs from germline, possibly due to a read error. The J gene is TRBJ2-7, the V gene TRBV11-1; D gene uncertain. The germline CDR1 and CDR2 sequences are SGHAT and FQDESV (reference sequence). This CDR3 spans 12 amino acids. CDR3 sequence: CASSFVAYERYF. The DNA for the CDR3 is TGTGCCAGCAGCTTTGTCGCCTACGAGCGGTACTTC.

This clonotype was counted many times. This rearrangement joins TRBV7-9 to TRBJ1-5, with a tentative D call TRBD1 (5 bases). Germline V gene sequence: CDR1 SEHNR, CDR2 FQNEAQ (reference sequence). Trimming took 5 bases from V and 6 from J, leaving 17 bases between them. The CDR3 is made up of 15 amino acids. The CDR3 spells CASSAQGASLQPQHF. DNA for the CDR3: TGTGCCAGCAGCGCCCAAGGGGCTTCACTTCAGCCCCAGCATTTT.

The chain has TRBV5-1 and TRBJ2-5, with 12 bases aligning to TRBD1. The CDR3 is 17 residues long. Trimming took 2 bases from V and 2 from J; bases not matched to a gene: 7. From germline, CDR1 is SGHRS and CDR2 YFSETQ. CDR3 bases: TGCGCCAGCAGCTTTGGGGACAGGGGGCTACTTCAAGAGACCCAGTACTTC. Amino acids: CASSFGDRGLLQETQYF.

This clonotype was seen at least ten times. The chain employs TRBV5-8 and TRBJ2-1, with TRBD2 identical over 7 bases. The CDR3 sequence is 15 residues long. Germline CDR1 reads SGHTS; CDR2 reads YDEGEE. V trimming: 6 bases; J trimming: 4 bases; junction bases outside the gene matches: 10. In DNA form, the CDR3 reads TGTGCCAGCAAAATGGATCGGCGGGAGTACAATGAGCAGTTCTTC. As protein: CASKMDRREYNEQFF.

This clonotype has only a few counts. J is TRBJ1-1 and V is TRBV29-1; D remains ambiguous. Germline V gene sequence: CDR1 SQVTM, CDR2 ANQGSEA. This CDR3 has 12 residues. V dropped 4 bases and J dropped 6 bases, with 12 bases sitting between them. This CDR3 is CSVGRDWSEAFF. The CDR3 nucleotides read TGCAGCGTTGGTCGGGATTGGTCTGAAGCTTTCTTT.

This clonotype was seen ten or more times. The rearrangement joins TRBV9 to TRBJ1-5; no reliable D call. This CDR3 is built from 14 residues. CDR1 is SGDLS, CDR2 YYNGEE, per germline. Trimming removed 4 bases from V and 6 bases from J, with 14 bases in between. The CDR3 loop is CASSLGVWGQPQHF. CDR3 nucleotide sequence: TGTGCCAGCAGCCTGGGAGTTTGGGGTCAGCCCCAGCATTTT. The whole variable domain, remainder taken from reference TRBV9 and TRBJ1-5, is DSGVTQTPKHLITATGQRVTLRCSPRSGDLSVYWYQQSLDQGLQFLIQYYNGEERAKGNILERFSAQQFPDLHSELNLSSLELGDSALYFCASSLGVWGQPQHFGDGTRLSIL.

This clonotype has ten or more counts. The rearrangement joins TRBV4-2 to TRBJ2-6; D call uncertain. Germline CDR1 and CDR2: LGHNA and YNFKEQ. V was clipped by 1 base and J by 4 bases, with 5 bases between them. The CDR3 length is 14 residues. This CDR3 is CASSQGPGANVLTF. In nucleotides, the CDR3 is TGTGCCAGCAGCCAAGGGCCAGGGGCCAACGTCCTGACTTTC.

This clonotype has at least ten counts. The rearrangement joins TRBV20-1 to TRBJ2-1; D may be TRBD1 or TRBD2 (5 bases each). The CDR3 spans 18 residues. Germline CDR1 reads DFQATT; CDR2 reads SNEGSKA (reference sequence). Trimming took off 5 bases at V and 0 bases at J, with 23 bases between the two ends. CDR3 sequence (DNA): TGCAGTGCTCCTAGCCCTCGGGGCGGGTCGAGCTCCTACAATGAGCAGTTCTTC. It is translated as CSAPSPRGGSSSYNEQFF.

This clonotype came up many times. The genes are TRBV9 and TRBJ2-7; 7 bases line up with TRBD1. The CDR3 runs to 16 residues. CDR1 and CDR2 from the germline V gene are SGDLS and YYNGEE. The junction had 9 bases not matched to a gene; V was cut back by 0 bases and J by 3 bases. As DNA, the CDR3 is TGTGCCAGCAGCGTAGGAGAGGGACAGAGGTTCTACGAGCAGTACTTC. This codes for CASSVGEGQRFYEQYF.

J is TRBJ2-1 and V is TRBV10-2; tentatively, D is TRBD1 (5 bases). The CDR3 is made up of 15 amino acids. In germline, CDR1 is WSHSY, CDR2 SAAADI. V lost 6 bases and J lost 0, with 12 bases in between. CDR3 loop: CASSQGTPSYNEQFF. CDR3 DNA: TGCGCCAGCAGCCAGGGCACACCCTCCTACAATGAGCAGTTCTTC.

As regards this clonotype: This may be a read error, as it is one base from a much larger clone. This sequence joins TRBV12-3 or TRBV12-4 and TRBJ2-1, with D perhaps given as TRBD1 or TRBD2 (7 bases each). The CDR3 runs to 19 residues. Written as DNA, the CDR3 is TGTGCCAGCAGTTTTTCTGGTCAGGGGGGGTCCGCGGCCTACAATGGGCAGTTCTTC. This encodes CASSFSGQGGSAAYNGQFF.

Ten or more counts support this clonotype. The chain combines TRBV15 with TRBJ2-5, with D uncertain. The germline CDR1 and CDR2 sequences are LNHNV and YYDKDF (reference sequence). The CDR3 has 14 amino acids. V was clipped by 0 bases and J by 2 bases, with 7 bases between them. The CDR3 loop reads CATSRERRQETQYF. The CDR3 DNA reads TGTGCCACCAGCAGAGAGCGCCGACAAGAGACCCAGTACTTC.

This clonotype was counted at least ten times. This rearrangement joins TRBV20-1 to TRBJ2-1, with 11 bases lining up with TRBD2. Germline V gives CDR1 DFQATT, CDR2 SNEGSKA (reference sequence). J lost 6 bases, V lost 6 bases, and 13 bases had no gene match. The CDR3 is 16 amino acids. The CDR3 nucleotides read TGCAGTGCATCCCGACTAGCGGGATCGAGCGGCAATGAGCAGTTCTTC. It encodes CSASRLAGSSGNEQFF.

In its sample, this clonotype was seen many times. This sequence joins TRBV7-2 and TRBJ1-4; no clear D. V shed 5 bases and J shed 14 bases, with 18 bases lying between them. This CDR3 comprises 13 residues. In germline, CDR1 is SGHTA, CDR2 FQGNSA. CDR3 region: CASSRSPSRSLFF. The CDR3 bases are TGTGCCAGCAGCCGATCGCCATCGCGGTCGCTGTTTTTT. The variable domain in full, completed from reference TRBV7-2 and TRBJ1-4, reads GAGVSQSPSNKVTEKGKDVELRCDPISGHTALYWYRQSLGQGLEFLIYFQGNSAPDKSGLPSDRFSAERTGGSVSTLTIQRTQQEDSAVYLCASSRSPSRSLFFGSGTQLSVL.

This clonotype has at least ten counts. This rearrangement joins TRBV6-2 or TRBV6-3 to TRBJ2-1; 8 nucleotides line up with TRBD2. Germline V gene sequence: CDR1 MNHEY, CDR2 SVGEGT. This CDR3 contains 16 residues. After removal of 7 bases from V and 6 bases from J, the junction contained 14 bases not matched to a gene. The CDR3 spells CASTKRGSGSSNEQFF. DNA of the CDR3: TGTGCCAGCACCAAAAGAGGCAGCGGGAGTAGCAATGAGCAGTTCTTC.

The CDR3 DNA follows: TGTGCTAGCGGTACTAGCGGTATAGGAGGGGAGCTGTTTTTT. It encodes CASGTSGIGGELFF. The chain combines TRBV7-7 with TRBJ2-2; 8 nucleotides align to TRBD2. The length of the CDR3 is 14 residues. Germline CDR1 is SSHAT and CDR2 is FNYEAQ (reference sequence). The complete variable domain, with remaining parts taken from reference TRBV7-7 and TRBJ2-2, reads GAGVSQSPRYKVTKRGQDVTLRCDPISSHATLYWYQQALGQGPEFLTYFNYEAQPDKSGLPSDRFSAERPEGSISTLTIQRTEQRDSAMYRCASGTSGIGGELFFGEGSRLTVL.

This clonotype was seen repeatedly, ten times or more. The rearrangement uses TRBV5-5 and TRBJ2-7, with D hard to call. This CDR3 is built from 12 residues. V dropped 4 bases and J dropped 5 bases, with 10 bases sitting between them. Germline-derived CDR1 and CDR2 are SGHKS and YYEKEE (reference sequence). This chain's CDR3 is CASSPDLDEQYF. For the CDR3, the DNA is TGTGCCAGCAGCCCGGACCTCGACGAGCAGTACTTC.

In its sample, this clonotype was seen a few times. The chain recombines TRBV30 with TRBJ2-2; 12 nucleotides match TRBD2. Germline CDR1 is GTSNPN and CDR2 is SVGIG (reference sequence). This CDR3 contains 15 residues. After removal of 5 bases from V and 6 bases from J, the junction contained 7 bases not matched to a gene. The CDR3 sequence is CAWGRTSGIAGELFF. In DNA form, the CDR3 reads TGTGCCTGGGGCAGGACTAGCGGGATCGCCGGGGAGCTGTTTTTT.

This clonotype was seen ten or more times. The chain recombines TRBV19 with TRBJ2-7; TRBD2 matches at 8 bases. Per the germline V gene, CDR1 is LNHDA and CDR2 is SQIVND (reference sequence). V shed 1 base, J shed 2 bases, and the junction held 4 bases outside the gene matches. This CDR3 has 15 amino acids. The CDR3 nucleotides read TGTGCCAGTAGTATAGTTGCGGGGGGCACCTACGAGCAGTACTTC. It is translated as CASSIVAGGTYEQYF.